This record concerns one T cell receptor (beta chain) sequence. Per the original data handling: Quantification of nucleated cells was approximated via reference gene primer amplification. Clones were sequenced by immunoSEQ multiplex PCR, and TCRdb holds only the in-frame ones, with some missing. Clone size and V and J calls were adopted from that table, with D and trimming inferred from the DNA. The top ten hold more than 20% of the sample, which has roughly 180,000 clones, roughly nine tenths seen once. From germline, CDR1 is MGHRA and CDR2 YSYEKL. The CDR3 is made up of 17 amino acids. V lost 1 base to trimming and J lost 4 bases, with 17 bases between them. This specimen comes from a study of blood T cell repertoires in COVID-19. About the study: Specimens from acute and convalescent COVID-19 originated in the United States, Italy and Spain. The cDNA or gDNA used as material had been derived from T cells, B-cell-depleted T cells, or PBMCs.

The chain uses TRBV4-1 and TRBJ1-3; TRBD1 is a possible D gene (6 bases). Material: peripheral blood. The sequence derives from an older man with active or convalescent COVID-19. The CDR3 sequence: CASSQAIRSGAGNTIYF. The CDR3 nucleotides are TGCGCCAGCAGCCAAGCTATCCGATCAGGGGCGGGAAACACCATATATTTT.